Shown below are 28 T cell receptor beta chains from a single sample sequenced in a study of T cell responses to AZD1222 COVID-19 vaccine. The assay was immunoSEQ multiplex PCR, and TCRdb's table has in-frame clones only and misses some. The sample shows about 88,000 clones, about 90% of them seen only once. Material: peripheral blood, obtained on day 0 of MenACWY control vaccination. Receptors were obtained from an adult in good health.

This clone was seen more than once but under ten times. V and J are TRBV20-1 and TRBJ2-3; D is uncertain. This CDR3 has 10 amino acids. V was clipped by 6 bases and J by 6 bases, with 7 bases between them. Looked up from germline, CDR1 is DFQATT and CDR2 is SNEGSKA (reference sequence). The chain's CDR3 is CSADADTQYF. DNA for the CDR3: TGCAGTGCCGACGCGGATACGCAGTATTTT.

The chain joins TRBV5-1 to TRBJ2-7, with D uncertain. Germline CDR1 is SGHRS and CDR2 is YFSETQ. Trimming left V 0 bases short and J 2 bases short, with 9 bases between. CDR3 length equals 14 residues. CDR3: CASSLVDFTYEQYF. The DNA of the CDR3 is TGCGCCAGCAGCTTGGTTGATTTTACCTACGAGCAGTACTTC.

This chain links TRBV24-1 with TRBJ1-2; D unclear. The CDR3 loop spans 12 amino acids. CDR1 is KGHDR, CDR2 SFDVKD, per germline. The germline V and J ends were trimmed by 7 bases and 1 base, with 6 bases remaining between them. The chain's CDR3 is CATRDDNYGYTF. CDR3 DNA sequence: TGTGCCACCAGGGACGATAACTATGGCTACACCTTC.

V and J are TRBV19 and TRBJ1-2; TRBD1 matches 10 bases. Trimming took 6 bases from V and 7 from J; bases not matched to a gene: 11. CDR1 and CDR2 from the germline V gene are LNHDA and SQIVND (reference sequence). The CDR3 spans 15 residues. The DNA for the CDR3 is TGTGCCAGTAGAGAAACCGGGACAGGGGAGGGTGGCTACACCTTC. Residues: CASRETGTGEGGYTF.

The V call is TRBV6-2 or TRBV6-3, the J call TRBJ1-1; D is undetermined. V was trimmed by 0 bases and J by 2 bases, leaving 4 bases between them. The CDR3 spans 13 residues. CDR1 and CDR2 from the germline V gene are MNHEY and SVGEGT. Written as DNA, the CDR3 is TGTGCCAGCAGTTACTCGGTTAACACTGAAGCTTTCTTT. Translation gives CASSYSVNTEAFF.

The chain carries TRBV18 and TRBJ2-7, with 8 bases matching TRBD1. The CDR3 length is 15 residues. With V trimmed by 3 bases and J by 7 bases, 11 bases remained unmatched. From germline, CDR1 is KGHSH and CDR2 LQKENI. The CDR3 bases are TGTGCCAGCTCACCCGGGACAGGCCGGGTGGGAGAGCAGTACTTC. This gives the protein CASSPGTGRVGEQYF.

The V gene is TRBV19, the J gene TRBJ2-3, with 8 nucleotides matching TRBD1. V was clipped by 5 bases and J by 3 bases; unmatched bases: 7. The CDR3 spans 15 residues. Germline CDR1 is LNHDA and CDR2 is SQIVND (reference sequence). The CDR3 reads CASSSTGAWTDTQYF. The CDR3 DNA is TGTGCCAGTAGTTCGACAGGGGCGTGGACAGATACGCAGTATTTT.

The chain employs TRBV6-6 and TRBJ2-3, with D perhaps matching TRBD2 (5 bases). The CDR3 runs to 13 residues. The germline CDR1 and CDR2 sequences are MNHNY and SVGAGI (reference sequence). Trimming cost V 6 bases and J 6 bases, with 13 bases left between them. CDR3 residues: CASRLGTRDTQYF. As DNA, the CDR3 is TGTGCCAGCAGGCTGGGCACTAGGGATACGCAGTATTTT.

The chain links TRBV18 to TRBJ1-1, with a weak D call TRBD1 (5 bases). Between the trimmed V and J ends, which lost 6 bases and 5 bases, there was a span of 25 bases. Germline V gene sequence: CDR1 KGHSH, CDR2 LQKENI. CDR3 length equals 17 residues. CDR3 nucleotides: TGTGCCAGCTCCTCCCTCCCCCCCGGGGCCCCGGGAACTGAAGCTTTCTTT. Protein: CASSSLPPGAPGTEAFF.

The V and J genes are TRBV5-1 and TRBJ2-3; 8 bases match TRBD2. V lost 5 bases, J lost 0 bases, and 5 bases stayed unmatched. Germline V gene lookup returns CDR1 SGHRS and CDR2 YFSETQ. The CDR3 is 15 amino acids. CDR3: CASSLAGTSTDTQYF. The CDR3 coding sequence is TGCGCCAGCAGTCTAGCGGGTACTAGCACAGATACGCAGTATTTT.

CDR3 loop: CASSIGTGEYF. CDR3 in DNA: TGTGCCAGCAGTATCGGGACAGGGGAGTACTTC. V usage is TRBV28 and J usage is TRBJ2-7; 10 bases fit TRBD1. CDR1 MDHEN and CDR2 SYDVKM come from the germline V gene. This CDR3 comprises 11 residues. Trimming at V came to 5 bases and at J to 11 bases, leaving 3 bases not matched to a gene.

This clone was counted once. V usage is TRBV7-9 and J usage is TRBJ1-2; D gene ambiguous. The germline CDR1 and CDR2 sequences are SEHNR and FQNEAQ (reference sequence). This CDR3 is 13 amino acids long. V lost 1 base and J 2 bases, leaving 5 bases between the germline ends. The DNA for the CDR3 is TGTGCCAGCAGCTTAGGGCAGAACTATGGCTACACCTTC. Translated, it gives CASSLGQNYGYTF.

The chain links TRBV4-3 to TRBJ1-3; D gene unclear. The CDR3 totals 17 residues. Germline assignment: CDR1 LGHNA and CDR2 YSLEER. The V end was cut by 1 base, the J end by 4 bases, with 17 bases between. The CDR3 protein is CASSQGRRVSGGNTIYF. In nucleotides, the CDR3 is TGCGCCAGCAGCCAAGGGAGACGGGTCTCTGGGGGAAACACCATATATTTT.

The chain couples TRBV11-2 to TRBJ2-5, with 9 bases aligning to TRBD2. CDR1 is SGHAT and CDR2 is FQNNGV in the germline V gene. Losses at the gene ends were 3 bases for V and 3 bases for J; bases not matched to a gene: 8. CDR3 length equals 16 residues. CDR3 residues: CASSFQSGGFEETQYF. DNA of the CDR3: TGTGCCAGCAGCTTTCAGAGCGGGGGGTTTGAAGAGACCCAGTACTTC.

The chain combines TRBV24-1 with TRBJ2-7; D uncertain. V was clipped by 8 bases and J by 1 base, with 29 bases between them. The CDR3 covers 19 residues. The V gene's germline CDR1 is KGHDR and CDR2 SFDVKD. The CDR3 loop is CATNKNLGSVDEDSYEQYF. DNA of the CDR3: TGTGCCACCAATAAGAATCTCGGTTCGGTGGACGAGGATTCCTACGAGCAGTACTTC.

The V call is TRBV29-1, the J call TRBJ1-1; D is uncertain. The CDR3 totals 13 residues. Deletions cut 4 bases from V and 1 base from J, with 10 bases between. Looked up from germline, CDR1 is SQVTM and CDR2 is ANQGSEA. CDR3 sequence reads: CSVAPRGNTEAFF. CDR3 coding DNA: TGCAGCGTTGCCCCACGGGGGAACACTGAAGCTTTCTTT.

This rearrangement joins TRBV5-6 to TRBJ1-2; D is possibly TRBD1 (5 bases). CDR1 SGHDT and CDR2 YYEEEE come from the germline V gene. This CDR3 comprises 14 residues. With 6 bases removed from V and 4 bases from J, the gap between germline ends came to 16 bases. In DNA, the CDR3 is TGTGCCAGCACCGAGGGGCAGGGTTTCTATGGCTACACCTTC. It codes for CASTEGQGFYGYTF.

V and J are TRBV5-5 and TRBJ2-5; 9 bases align to TRBD1. Trimming at V came to 4 bases and at J to 3 bases, leaving 4 bases not matched to a gene. CDR3 length: 14 amino acids. Germline CDR1 and CDR2: SGHKS and YYEKEE (reference sequence). DNA for the CDR3: TGTGCCAGCAGCACGGACAGGGGAAAAGAGACCCAGTACTTC. Translated, it gives CASSTDRGKETQYF.

The chain recombines TRBV19 with TRBJ1-2; a possible D gene is TRBD1 (6 bases). Germline V gives CDR1 LNHDA, CDR2 SQIVND (reference sequence). The CDR3 has 16 amino acids. The ends were cut back, 2 bases at V and 2 bases at J, with 15 bases in the middle. The CDR3 bases are TGTGCCAGTAGTATAACATCCGGGACACTGAACTATGGCTACACCTTC. It encodes CASSITSGTLNYGYTF.

This rearrangement joins TRBV28 to TRBJ1-5, with D unresolved. The CDR3 is 16 residues long. CDR1 and CDR2 (germline): MDHEN, SYDVKM. V lost 7 bases to trimming and J lost 2 bases, with 18 bases between them. The CDR3 DNA sequence: TGTGCCAGCATCGCAAGCGAGGGTGGGGGCAATCAGCCCCAGCATTTT. Translated, it gives CASIASEGGGNQPQHF.

This clone was seen just once. This sequence joins TRBV27 and TRBJ1-1, with a possible D match to TRBD1 (6 bases). The CDR3 has 13 amino acids. Trimming took 5 bases from V and 5 from J, leaving 12 bases between them. From germline, CDR1 is MNHEY and CDR2 SMNVEV (reference sequence). As DNA, the CDR3 is TGTGCCAGCAGTGTCACAGGGAGGACTGAAGCTTTCTTT. Its protein is CASSVTGRTEAFF.

The rearrangement uses TRBV3-1 (or the pseudogene TRBV3-2) and TRBJ1-4; TRBD1 might be the D (6 bases). The V end was cut by 4 bases, the J end by 8 bases, with 14 bases between. CDR1 LGHDT and CDR2 YNNKEL come from the germline V gene (reference sequence). This CDR3 has 14 residues. The CDR3 loop is CASSPRGAGEKLFF. CDR3 DNA: TGTGCCAGCAGCCCTCGGGGGGCAGGGGAAAAACTGTTTTTT.

This sequence joins TRBV5-1 and TRBJ1-5; the D is unclear. V was cut by 0 bases and J by 3 bases, with 4 bases left in between. The CDR3 sequence is 13 residues long. Germline CDR1 and CDR2: SGHRS and YFSETQ. The CDR3 region is CASSLAVNQPQHF. CDR3 sequence (DNA): TGCGCCAGCAGCTTGGCGGTCAATCAGCCCCAGCATTTT. The variable domain in full, completed from reference TRBV5-1 and TRBJ1-5, reads KAGVTQTPRYLIKTRGQQVTLSCSPISGHRSVSWYQQTPGQGLQFLFEYFSETQRNKGNFPGRFSGRQFSNSRSEMNVSTLELGDSALYLCASSLAVNQPQHFGDGTRLSIL.

The V gene is TRBV7-8, the J gene TRBJ1-6, with a possible D match to TRBD1 (5 bases). CDR1 and CDR2 from the germline V gene are SGHVS and FQNEAQ. CDR3 size: 15 residues. Trimming removed 4 bases from V and 8 bases from J, with 15 bases in between. The CDR3 protein is CASSSGHPKDSPLHF. CDR3 DNA sequence: TGTGCCAGCAGCTCTGGACACCCGAAGGATTCACCCCTCCACTTT.

This rearrangement joins TRBV13 to TRBJ1-3; tentatively, D is TRBD1 (5 bases). The ends were cut back, 2 bases at V and 0 bases at J, with 14 bases in the middle. The CDR3 spans 17 residues. Germline V gene lookup returns CDR1 PRHDT and CDR2 FYEKMQ (reference sequence). CDR3 in DNA: TGTGCCAGCAGCTTACTAATCCAGGGAAACTCTGGAAACACCATATATTTT. Translated: CASSLLIQGNSGNTIYF. Full variable domain (outside the CDR3, taken from reference TRBV13 and TRBJ1-3): AAGVIQSPRHLIKEKRETATLKCYPIPRHDTVYWYQQGPGQDPQFLISFYEKMQSDKGSIPDRFSAQQFSDYHSELNMSSLELGDSALYFCASSLLIQGNSGNTIYFGEGSWLTVV.

This clone was observed once. The chain combines TRBV9 with TRBJ1-4; D unclear. Trimming pared 0 bases from V and 4 bases from J, leaving 7 bases between. The CDR3 is made up of 14 amino acids. The germline CDR1 and CDR2 sequences are SGDLS and YYNGEE. DNA of the CDR3: TGTGCCAGCAGCGTAGGGTTTGGTAATGAAAAACTGTTTTTT. Its protein is CASSVGFGNEKLFF.

The J gene is TRBJ1-1, the V gene TRBV19; possibly TRBD1 for D (6 bases). The CDR3 is made up of 15 amino acids. The germline CDR1 and CDR2 sequences are LNHDA and SQIVND (reference sequence). V was cut by 6 bases and J by 1 base, with 15 bases left in between. The CDR3: CASSLQGLGNTEAFF. CDR3 nucleotides: TGTGCCAGTAGCCTCCAGGGGTTGGGGAACACTGAAGCTTTCTTT. The whole variable domain, remainder taken from reference TRBV19 and TRBJ1-1, is DGGITQSPKYLFRKEGQNVTLSCEQNLNHDAMYWYRQDPGQGLRLIYYSQIVNDFQKGDIAEGYSVSREKKESFPLTVTSAQKNPTAFYLCASSLQGLGNTEAFFGQGTRLTVV.

The CDR3, as DNA: TGCGCCAGCAGCTTGGCCGGTCCTAACCTTGGCGAGCAGTACTTC. Translated: CASSLAGPNLGEQYF. This sequence joins TRBV5-1 and TRBJ2-7; D unclear. Trimming pared 0 bases from V and 6 bases from J, leaving 16 bases between. This CDR3 is built from 15 residues. The germline V gene encodes CDR1 SGHRS and CDR2 YFSETQ.